A single sample gave rise to the 27 T cell receptor beta chains below, sequenced in a study of cytomegalovirus exposure and HLA in healthy donors. PCR used 60 Vbeta primers and 13 Jbeta primers. The data were produced by immunoSEQ multiplex PCR, yet TCRdb's version contains in-frame clones alone and is incomplete. Seen here are 200,000 to 250,000 clones, 70% to 80% observed once, and the top ten hold 1.8%. Sequences were obtained from PBMCs. The origin of the receptors is a woman aged 30 to 39 in good health and CMV-seronegative.

The chain recombines TRBV20-1 with TRBJ1-2; 8 bases are shared with TRBD1. This CDR3 has 11 residues. Germline V CDR1 and CDR2: DFQATT, SNEGSKA (reference sequence). The V gene end was trimmed by 4 bases and the J gene end by 6 bases; junction bases not matched to a gene: 1. The CDR3 bases are TGCAGTGCTATACAGGGGGATGGCTACACCTTC. Translated, it gives CSAIQGDGYTF.

V gene TRBV7-2 combines with J gene TRBJ2-5; 9 bases fit TRBD1. The CDR3 consists of 15 residues. V shed 3 bases, J shed 5 bases, and the junction held 7 bases outside the gene matches. The V gene's germline CDR1 is SGHTA and CDR2 FQGNSA. The CDR3 sequence is CASSLGTGRVETQYF. CDR3 DNA sequence: TGTGCCAGCAGCTTGGGGACAGGGCGAGTGGAGACCCAGTACTTC. Combining the CDR3 with reference TRBV7-2 and TRBJ2-5 gives the whole variable domain GAGVSQSPSNKVTEKGKDVELRCDPISGHTALYWYRQSLGQGLEFLIYFQGNSAPDKSGLPSDRFSAERTGGSVSTLTIQRTQQEDSAVYLCASSLGTGRVETQYFGPGTRLLVL.

The V call is TRBV7-3, the J call TRBJ1-2; no definite D call. The V and J ends lost 1 base and 0 bases respectively, with 9 bases between them. CDR1 is SGHTA and CDR2 is FQGTGA in the germline V gene. This CDR3 is 15 amino acids long. As DNA, the CDR3 is TGTGCCAGCAGCTTAATTGGCAGTACTAACTATGGCTACACCTTC. Protein product: CASSLIGSTNYGYTF.

This sequence joins TRBV7-8 and TRBJ2-7, with D possibly being TRBD2 (5 bases). Trimming stripped 7 bases from V and 3 bases from J, with 10 bases between. CDR1 and CDR2 from the germline V gene are SGHVS and FQNEAQ. The CDR3 is made up of 12 amino acids. The CDR3 nucleotides read TGTGCCAGCATTGGAGGTAGCTACGAGCAGTACTTC. It encodes CASIGGSYEQYF.

The chain is built from TRBV10-1 and TRBJ1-1; D call uncertain. Germline V CDR1 and CDR2: WNHNN, SYGVQD (reference sequence). The CDR3 has 13 amino acids. Trimming shortened V by 4 bases and J by 3 bases, and 9 bases separated the two germline ends. The CDR3 is CASSGSTHTEAFF. DNA of the CDR3: TGCGCCAGCAGTGGGTCAACTCACACTGAAGCTTTCTTT.

The V gene is TRBV13, the J gene TRBJ2-3; D not certain. The CDR3 is 14 amino acids. CDR1 is PRHDT, CDR2 FYEKMQ, per germline (reference sequence). Trimming removed 2 bases at V and 4 bases at J, with 10 bases between. CDR3 nucleotides: TGTGCCAGCAGCTTACTCCTAGTCTCAGATACGCAGTATTTT. As protein: CASSLLLVSDTQYF.

The V gene is TRBV27, the J gene TRBJ2-7; no clear D gene. In germline, CDR1 is MNHEY, CDR2 SMNVEV (reference sequence). The CDR3 contains 17 residues. V lost 6 bases and J 3 bases, leaving 24 bases between the germline ends. Written as DNA, the CDR3 is TGTGCCAGCAGACCTATCAGCGAGCCGGAGCGCCACTACGAGCAGTACTTC. Its protein is CASRPISEPERHYEQYF.

The CDR3 DNA reads as TGCAGCGTCGACAATGAGCAGTTCTTC. Residues: CSVDNEQFF. The chain links TRBV29-1 to TRBJ2-1; unclear D gene. This CDR3 comprises 9 residues. Trimming removed 6 bases at V and 5 bases at J, with 2 bases between. CDR1 and CDR2 (germline): SQVTM, ANQGSEA.

This clone was seen only once. The V call is TRBV7-9, the J call TRBJ2-7; 7 bases match TRBD2. Trimming at V came to 3 bases and at J to 3 bases, leaving 5 bases not matched to a gene. The CDR3 spans 14 residues. Per the germline V gene, CDR1 is SEHNR and CDR2 is FQNEAQ (reference sequence). The CDR3 DNA sequence: TGTGCCAGCAGCTTCGGGACTACTATCTACGAGCAGTACTTC. Translation gives CASSFGTTIYEQYF.

There are a few counts of this clone. The V gene is TRBV7-6, the J gene TRBJ2-5; 10 bases map to TRBD1. In germline, CDR1 is SGHVS, CDR2 FNYEAQ. The CDR3 consists of 14 residues. The junction had 0 bases not matched to a gene; V was cut back by 4 bases and J by 1 base. DNA for the CDR3: TGTGCCAGCAGCTGGGACAGGGGCCAAGAGACCCAGTACTTC. Translating it yields CASSWDRGQETQYF.

V is TRBV15 and J is TRBJ2-7; the D is unclear. Germline assignment: CDR1 LNHNV and CDR2 YYDKDF (reference sequence). Trimming stripped 1 base from V and 5 bases from J, with 6 bases between. The CDR3 covers 12 residues. The CDR3 sequence is CATSRGSDEQYF. In DNA, the CDR3 is TGTGCCACCAGCAGAGGGTCAGACGAGCAGTACTTC.

The chain is built from TRBV5-1 and TRBJ2-5, with D tentatively TRBD1 (6 bases). V was trimmed by 1 base and J by 2 bases, leaving 9 bases between them. The CDR3 is 14 amino acids. Per germline, CDR1 SGHRS and CDR2 YFSETQ. The CDR3 region is CASSLWDKQETQYF. The CDR3 coding sequence is TGCGCCAGCAGCTTGTGGGACAAACAAGAGACCCAGTACTTC.

This clone came up a few times. V and J are TRBV6-1 and TRBJ2-2; 14 positions match TRBD2. The CDR3 is made up of 17 amino acids. The junction had 6 bases not matched to a gene; V was cut back by 4 bases and J by 5 bases. CDR1 and CDR2 (germline): MNHNS, SASEGT. This CDR3 reads CASSGLAGGRGTGELFF. CDR3 sequence (DNA): TGTGCCAGCAGTGGACTAGCGGGAGGGCGGGGAACCGGGGAGCTGTTTTTT.

This clone was detected only a few times. This chain joins TRBV7-9 and TRBJ1-1; the D is unclear. The V gene lost 5 bases and the J gene lost 0 bases, with 16 bases spanning the gap. This CDR3 has 16 amino acids. The germline V gene encodes CDR1 SEHNR and CDR2 FQNEAQ (reference sequence). The CDR3 region has the DNA TGTGCCAGCAGCACGCGGGTGCGACCTTTGAACACTGAAGCTTTCTTT. It is translated as CASSTRVRPLNTEAFF.

V usage is TRBV6-5 and J usage is TRBJ2-3; TRBD2 matches 8 bases. Germline V gene sequence: CDR1 MNHEY, CDR2 SVGAGI. With V trimmed by 6 bases and J by 5 bases, 7 bases remained unmatched. The CDR3 length is 14 residues. The DNA for the CDR3 is TGTGCCAGCAGACCCAGCGGGAGTGGAGATACGCAGTATTTT. It yields the protein CASRPSGSGDTQYF.

The J gene is TRBJ2-5, the V gene TRBV6-5, with 12 bases that match TRBD1. The J call is uncertain, as TRBJ2-7 better fits the DNA end. The CDR3 runs 15 residues. CDR1 is MNHEY, CDR2 SVGAGI, per germline. CDR3 protein: CASSGTGGGSYEQYF. CDR3 coding DNA: TGTGCCAGCAGTGGGACAGGGGGCGGCTCCTACGAGCAGTACTTC.

The chain combines TRBV6-1 with TRBJ2-1; a possible D gene is TRBD1 (6 bases). V was cut by 3 bases and J by 10 bases, with 16 bases left in between. The CDR3 extends over 14 amino acids. The germline gives CDR1 MNHNS, CDR2 SASEGT. CDR3 sequence: CASSDSGETGEQFF. For the CDR3, the DNA is TGTGCCAGCAGTGACTCGGGCGAAACAGGGGAGCAGTTCTTC.

This chain links TRBV5-4 with TRBJ1-1; 8 bases line up with TRBD1. The trim removed 6 bases at V and 2 bases at J, leaving 6 bases unmatched. In germline, CDR1 is SGHNT, CDR2 YYREEE (reference sequence). The CDR3 spans 14 residues. DNA of the CDR3: TGTGCCAGCACCCAAGACAGGGGTAACACTGAAGCTTTCTTT. As protein: CASTQDRGNTEAFF.

The rearrangement uses TRBV11-3 and TRBJ2-5, with D perhaps matching TRBD1 (6 bases). The CDR3 is made up of 14 amino acids. Germline CDR1 SGHNT, CDR2 YENEEA. Trimming shortened V by 5 bases and J by 4 bases, and 14 bases separated the two germline ends. The CDR3 DNA sequence: TGTGCCAGCAGCCCAAGGGGGAGTACAGAGACCCAGTACTTC. This codes for CASSPRGSTETQYF.

This clone was counted between two and nine times. This sequence joins TRBV6-6 and TRBJ2-2; possible D gene TRBD2, 6 bases. The V end was cut by 8 bases, the J end by 1 base, with 11 bases between. The CDR3 runs 14 residues. Germline V gene lookup returns CDR1 MNHNY and CDR2 SVGAGI (reference sequence). CDR3 residues: CASWGTRNTGELFF. CDR3 nucleotides: TGTGCCAGCTGGGGGACTCGGAACACCGGGGAGCTGTTTTTT.

The chain has TRBV6-1 and TRBJ2-3; 11 positions agree with TRBD2. The germline gives CDR1 MNHNS, CDR2 SASEGT. Trimming took 8 bases from V and 3 from J; bases not matched to a gene: 7. The length of the CDR3 is 15 residues. The CDR3 nucleotides are TGTGCCAGCTCATTAGCGGGGGGGCAAACAGATACGCAGTATTTT. Protein product: CASSLAGGQTDTQYF.

The V call is TRBV5-1, the J call TRBJ2-7, with 8 nucleotides matching TRBD2. This CDR3 has 15 residues. Germline trimming cut 1 base from V and 2 bases from J; bases unmatched to any gene: 5. Germline V gene lookup returns CDR1 SGHRS and CDR2 YFSETQ. CDR3 DNA sequence: TGCGCCAGCAGCTTGTCGGCGGGAGGCGCCTACGAGCAGTACTTC. It encodes CASSLSAGGAYEQYF.

The CDR3 sequence: CASTDRSWLAFF. The CDR3 DNA reads TGTGCCAGTACGGACAGATCATGGCTGGCTTTCTTT. J is TRBJ1-1 and V is TRBV19; D may be TRBD1 (6 bases). This CDR3 is 12 amino acids long. CDR1 LNHDA and CDR2 SQIVND come from the germline V gene (reference sequence). Trimming removed 7 bases from V and 11 bases from J, with 17 bases in between.

The rearrangement joins TRBV25-1 to TRBJ1-5; the D gene is possibly TRBD1 (6 bases). The CDR3 sequence is 17 residues long. CDR1 is MGHDK, CDR2 SYGVNS, per germline. The V end lost 1 base, the J end lost 9 bases, and 22 bases lay between the germline ends. The DNA of the CDR3 is TGTGCCAGCAGTGAATCCAGGGGAGGGGGTCGCTCCGGGCCCCAGCATTTT. It yields the protein CASSESRGGGRSGPQHF.

This clone was observed a few times. The chain uses TRBV18 and TRBJ2-2, with TRBD1 matching 7 bases. The CDR3 is made up of 14 amino acids. V lost 6 bases to trimming and J lost 4 bases; unmatched junction nucleotides: 5. The V gene's germline CDR1 is KGHSH and CDR2 LQKENI. CDR3 loop: CASSSRDSTGELFF. The CDR3 DNA reads TGTGCCAGCTCCTCCCGGGACAGCACCGGGGAGCTGTTTTTT.

The sample holds a few counts of this clone. The chain uses TRBV5-6 and TRBJ2-5; D is unclear. This CDR3 has 16 residues. CDR1 is SGHDT, CDR2 YYEEEE, per germline. Trimming removed 4 bases from V and 1 base from J, with 17 bases in between. Here the CDR3 reads CASSLSLGTAQETQYF. Here the CDR3 DNA reads TGTGCCAGCAGCCTGAGCTTAGGTACAGCCCAAGAGACCCAGTACTTC.

The chain is built from TRBV19 and TRBJ2-7, with 10 bases identical to TRBD2. Germline V gene data show CDR1 as LNHDA and CDR2 as SQIVND (reference sequence). J gave up 0 bases and V 8 bases, and 4 bases lay outside the gene matches. The CDR3 sequence is 14 residues long. The CDR3 DNA is TGTGCCAGTCCCCGGACTAGCGGCTCCTACGAGCAGTACTTC. It yields the protein CASPRTSGSYEQYF.